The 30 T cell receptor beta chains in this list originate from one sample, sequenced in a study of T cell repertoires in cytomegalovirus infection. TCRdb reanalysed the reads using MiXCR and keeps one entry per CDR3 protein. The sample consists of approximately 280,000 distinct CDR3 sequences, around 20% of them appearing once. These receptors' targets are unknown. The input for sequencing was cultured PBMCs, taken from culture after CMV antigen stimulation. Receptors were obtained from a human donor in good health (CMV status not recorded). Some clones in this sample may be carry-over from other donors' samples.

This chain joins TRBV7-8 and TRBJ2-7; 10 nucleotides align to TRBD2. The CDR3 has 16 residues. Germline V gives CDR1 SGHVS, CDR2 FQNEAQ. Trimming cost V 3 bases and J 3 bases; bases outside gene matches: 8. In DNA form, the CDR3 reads TGTGCCAGCAGCTTGTCCGGGAGGACTAGCGGCTACGAGCAGTACTTC. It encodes CASSLSGRTSGYEQYF.

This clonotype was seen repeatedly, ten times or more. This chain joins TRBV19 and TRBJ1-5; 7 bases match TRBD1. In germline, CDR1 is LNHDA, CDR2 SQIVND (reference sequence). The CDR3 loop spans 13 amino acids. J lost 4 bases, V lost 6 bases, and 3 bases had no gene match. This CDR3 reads CASSTQGNQPQHF. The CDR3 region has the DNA TGTGCCAGTAGCACACAGGGGAATCAGCCCCAGCATTTT.

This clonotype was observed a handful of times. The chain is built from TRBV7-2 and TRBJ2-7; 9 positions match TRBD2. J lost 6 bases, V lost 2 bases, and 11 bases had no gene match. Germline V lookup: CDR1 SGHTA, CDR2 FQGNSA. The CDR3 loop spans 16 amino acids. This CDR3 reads CASSLPWREGHGEQYF. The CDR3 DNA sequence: TGTGCCAGCAGCTTACCCTGGCGGGAGGGTCATGGCGAGCAGTACTTC.

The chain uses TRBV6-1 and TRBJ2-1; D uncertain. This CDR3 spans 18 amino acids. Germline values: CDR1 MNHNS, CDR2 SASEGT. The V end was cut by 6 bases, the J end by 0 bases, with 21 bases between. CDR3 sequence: CASRRSKTQARSYNEQFF. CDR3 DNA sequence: TGTGCCAGCAGACGCTCTAAAACACAAGCGCGCTCCTACAATGAGCAGTTCTTC.

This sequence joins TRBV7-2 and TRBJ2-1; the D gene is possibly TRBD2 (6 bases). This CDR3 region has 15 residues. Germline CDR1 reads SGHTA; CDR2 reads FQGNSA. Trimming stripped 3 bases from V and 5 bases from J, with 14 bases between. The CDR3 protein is CASSFSGVMDNEQFF. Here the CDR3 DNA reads TGTGCCAGCAGCTTCTCGGGAGTTATGGACAATGAGCAGTTCTTC.

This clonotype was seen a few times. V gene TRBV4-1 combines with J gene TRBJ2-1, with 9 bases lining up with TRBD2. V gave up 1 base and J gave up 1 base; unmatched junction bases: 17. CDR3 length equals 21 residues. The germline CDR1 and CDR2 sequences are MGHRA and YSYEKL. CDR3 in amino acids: CASSQVLVAGAVRGSYNEQFF. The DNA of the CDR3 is TGCGCCAGCAGCCAAGTTTTGGTAGCGGGAGCCGTCCGTGGGTCCTACAATGAGCAGTTCTTC.

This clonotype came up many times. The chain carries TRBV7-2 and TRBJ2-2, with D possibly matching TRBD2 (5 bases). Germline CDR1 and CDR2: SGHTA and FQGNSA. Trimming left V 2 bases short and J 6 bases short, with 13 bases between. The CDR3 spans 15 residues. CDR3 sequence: CASSLKAVLAGELFF. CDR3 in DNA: TGTGCCAGCAGCTTAAAAGCGGTGTTGGCCGGGGAGCTGTTTTTT.

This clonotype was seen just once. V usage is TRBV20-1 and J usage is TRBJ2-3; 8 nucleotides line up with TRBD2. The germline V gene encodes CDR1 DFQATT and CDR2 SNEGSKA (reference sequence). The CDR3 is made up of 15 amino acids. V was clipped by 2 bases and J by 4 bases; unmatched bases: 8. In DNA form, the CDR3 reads TGCAGTGCTAGAAGCTCCAGCGGGAGTGCAGATACGCAGTATTTT. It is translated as CSARSSSGSADTQYF.

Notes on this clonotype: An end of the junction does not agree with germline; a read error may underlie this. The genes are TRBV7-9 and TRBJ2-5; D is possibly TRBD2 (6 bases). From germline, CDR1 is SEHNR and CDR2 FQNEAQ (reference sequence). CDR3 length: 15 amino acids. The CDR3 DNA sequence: TGTACCAGCAGCCACCGGGACTTAACACAAGAGACCCAGTACTTC. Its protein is CTSSHRDLTQETQYF. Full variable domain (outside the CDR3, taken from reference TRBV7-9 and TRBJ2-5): DTGVSQNPRHKITKRGQNVTFRCDPISEHNRLYWYRQTLGQGPEFLTYFQNEAQLEKSRLLSDRFSAERPKGSFSTLEIQRTEQGDSAMYLCTSSHRDLTQETQYFGPGTRLLVL.

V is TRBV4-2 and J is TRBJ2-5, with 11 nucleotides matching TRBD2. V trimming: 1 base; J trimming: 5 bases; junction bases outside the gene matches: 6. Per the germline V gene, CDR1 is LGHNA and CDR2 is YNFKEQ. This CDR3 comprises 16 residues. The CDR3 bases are TGTGCCAGCAGCCAAGGGCTAGCGGGAGGAAGGGAGACCCAGTACTTC. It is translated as CASSQGLAGGRETQYF.

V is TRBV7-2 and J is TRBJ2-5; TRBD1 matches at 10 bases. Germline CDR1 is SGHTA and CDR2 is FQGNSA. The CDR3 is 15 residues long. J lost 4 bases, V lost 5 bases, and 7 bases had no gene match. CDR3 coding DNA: TGTGCCAGCAGCCTAAGACAGGGGGCGGGAGAGACCCAGTACTTC. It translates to CASSLRQGAGETQYF.

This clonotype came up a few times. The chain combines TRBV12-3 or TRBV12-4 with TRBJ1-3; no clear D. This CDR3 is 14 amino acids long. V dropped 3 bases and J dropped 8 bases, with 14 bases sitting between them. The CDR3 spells CASSFYGEGDTIYF. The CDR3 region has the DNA TGTGCCAGCAGTTTTTACGGCGAGGGTGACACCATATATTTT.

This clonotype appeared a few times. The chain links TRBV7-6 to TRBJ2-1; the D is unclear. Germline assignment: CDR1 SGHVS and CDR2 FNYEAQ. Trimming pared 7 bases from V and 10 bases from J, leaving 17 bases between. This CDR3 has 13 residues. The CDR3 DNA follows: TGTGCCAGCAACCACCCCCCTGTTTGGGAGCAGTTCTTC. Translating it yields CASNHPPVWEQFF.

In DNA, the CDR3 is TGTGCCAGCAGTTTGAGGCCGGATGGCTACACCTTC. Protein product: CASSLRPDGYTF. The rearrangement uses TRBV6-2 or TRBV6-3 and TRBJ1-2; D call uncertain. Looked up from germline, CDR1 is MNHEY and CDR2 is SVGEGT. The CDR3 runs to 12 residues. V was shortened by 4 bases and J by 6 bases, with 9 bases between the two germline ends.

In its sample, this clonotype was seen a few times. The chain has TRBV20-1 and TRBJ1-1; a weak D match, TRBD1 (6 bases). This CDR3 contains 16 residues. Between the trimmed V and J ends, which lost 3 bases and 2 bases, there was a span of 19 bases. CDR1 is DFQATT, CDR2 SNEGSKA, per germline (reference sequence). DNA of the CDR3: TGCAGTGCTAGTTATGGCGTGGGGACACGTAACACTGAAGCTTTCTTT. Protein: CSASYGVGTRNTEAFF.

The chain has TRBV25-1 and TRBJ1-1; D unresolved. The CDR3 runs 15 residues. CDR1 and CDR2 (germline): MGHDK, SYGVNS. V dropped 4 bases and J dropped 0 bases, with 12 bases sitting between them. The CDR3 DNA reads TGTGCCAGCAGTGGGTTGCGGCGAATGAACACTGAAGCTTTCTTT. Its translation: CASSGLRRMNTEAFF.

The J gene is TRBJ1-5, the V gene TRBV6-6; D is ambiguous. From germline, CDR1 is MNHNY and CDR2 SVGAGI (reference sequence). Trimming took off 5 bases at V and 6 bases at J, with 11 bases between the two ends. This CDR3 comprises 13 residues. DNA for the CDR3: TGTGCCAGCAGTGCAGGTCTCCCTCAGCCCCAGCATTTT. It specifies CASSAGLPQPQHF.

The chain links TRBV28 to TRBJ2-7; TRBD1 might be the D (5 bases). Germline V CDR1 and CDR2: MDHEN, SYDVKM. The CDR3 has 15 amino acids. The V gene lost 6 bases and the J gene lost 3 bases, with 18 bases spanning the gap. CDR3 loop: CASSRSQDRSYEQYF. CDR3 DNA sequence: TGTGCCAGCAGCCGGTCACAGGACCGAAGCTACGAGCAGTACTTC.

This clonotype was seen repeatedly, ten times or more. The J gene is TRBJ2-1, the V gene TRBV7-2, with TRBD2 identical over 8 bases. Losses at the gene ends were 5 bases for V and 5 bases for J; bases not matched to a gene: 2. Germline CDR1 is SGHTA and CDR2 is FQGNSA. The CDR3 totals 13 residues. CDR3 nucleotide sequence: TGTGCCAGCAGCAAGACTAGCGACAATGAGCAGTTCTTC. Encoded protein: CASSKTSDNEQFF.

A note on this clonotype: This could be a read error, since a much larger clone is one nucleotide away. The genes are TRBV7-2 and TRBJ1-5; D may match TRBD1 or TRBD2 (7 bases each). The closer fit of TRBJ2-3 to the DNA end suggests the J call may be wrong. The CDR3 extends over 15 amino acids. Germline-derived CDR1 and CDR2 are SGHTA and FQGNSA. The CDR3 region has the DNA TGTGCCAGCAGCATCAAAGGGGGGGTGGGACAGCCCCAGTATTTT. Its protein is CASSIKGGVGQPQYF.

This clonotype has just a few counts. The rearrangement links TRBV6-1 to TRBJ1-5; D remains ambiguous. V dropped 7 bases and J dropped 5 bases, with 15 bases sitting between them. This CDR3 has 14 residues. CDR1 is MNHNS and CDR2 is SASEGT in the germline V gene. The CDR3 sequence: CASTDLGTYQPQHF. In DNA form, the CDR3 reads TGTGCCAGCACTGACCTCGGTACATATCAGCCCCAGCATTTT.

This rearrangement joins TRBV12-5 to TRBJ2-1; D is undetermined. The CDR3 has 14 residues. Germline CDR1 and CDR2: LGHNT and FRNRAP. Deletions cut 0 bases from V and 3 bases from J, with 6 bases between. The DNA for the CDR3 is TGTGCTAGTGGTTTGGTACCTAGCTACAATGAGCAGTTCTTC. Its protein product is CASGLVPSYNEQFF.

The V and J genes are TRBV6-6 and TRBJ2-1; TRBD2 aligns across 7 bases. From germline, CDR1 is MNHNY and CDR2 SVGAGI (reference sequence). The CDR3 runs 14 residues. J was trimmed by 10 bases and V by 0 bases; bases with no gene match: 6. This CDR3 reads CASSYSPGGNEQFF. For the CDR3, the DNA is TGTGCCAGCAGTTACTCCCCGGGGGGTAACGAGCAGTTCTTC.

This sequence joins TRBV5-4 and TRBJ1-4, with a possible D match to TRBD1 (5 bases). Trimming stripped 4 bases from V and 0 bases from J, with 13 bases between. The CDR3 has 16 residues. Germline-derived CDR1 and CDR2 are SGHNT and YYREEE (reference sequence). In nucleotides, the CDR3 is TGTGCCAGCAGCCCCGGTCGGGGGGCAACTAATGAAAAACTGTTTTTT. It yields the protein CASSPGRGATNEKLFF.

CDR3 protein: CSARDRRERYNEQFF. DNA of the CDR3: TGCAGTGCTAGAGATAGGCGGGAGCGGTACAATGAGCAGTTCTTC. The V call is TRBV20-1, the J call TRBJ2-1, with 7 bases that match TRBD2. With 0 bases clipped from V and 4 bases from J, the junction kept 6 bases outside the gene matches. Germline V gives CDR1 DFQATT, CDR2 SNEGSKA (reference sequence). The CDR3 totals 15 residues.

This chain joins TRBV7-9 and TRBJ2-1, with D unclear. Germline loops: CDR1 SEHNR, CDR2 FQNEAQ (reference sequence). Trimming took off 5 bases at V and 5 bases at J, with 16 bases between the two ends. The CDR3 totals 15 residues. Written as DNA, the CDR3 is TGTGCCAGCAGCCTGTGGGCTAGTCCCGACAATGAGCAGTTCTTC. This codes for CASSLWASPDNEQFF.

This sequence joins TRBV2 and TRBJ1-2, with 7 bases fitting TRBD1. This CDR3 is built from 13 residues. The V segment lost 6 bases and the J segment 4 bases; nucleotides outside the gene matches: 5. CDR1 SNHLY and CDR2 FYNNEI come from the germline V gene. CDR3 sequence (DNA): TGTGCCAGCAGGGAGGGACAGACCTATGGCTACACCTTC. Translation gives CASREGQTYGYTF. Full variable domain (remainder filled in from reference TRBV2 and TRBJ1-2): EPEVTQTPSHQVTQMGQEVILRCVPISNHLYFYWYRQILGQKVEFLVSFYNNEISEKSEIFDDQFSVERPDGSNFTLKIRSTKLEDSAMYFCASREGQTYGYTFGSGTRLTVV.

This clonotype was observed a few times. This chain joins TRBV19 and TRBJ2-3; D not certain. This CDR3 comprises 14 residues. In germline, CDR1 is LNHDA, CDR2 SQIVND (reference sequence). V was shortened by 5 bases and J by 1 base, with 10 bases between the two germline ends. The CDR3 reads CASSRQARTDTQYF. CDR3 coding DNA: TGTGCCAGTAGTCGTCAGGCCCGCACAGATACGCAGTATTTT.

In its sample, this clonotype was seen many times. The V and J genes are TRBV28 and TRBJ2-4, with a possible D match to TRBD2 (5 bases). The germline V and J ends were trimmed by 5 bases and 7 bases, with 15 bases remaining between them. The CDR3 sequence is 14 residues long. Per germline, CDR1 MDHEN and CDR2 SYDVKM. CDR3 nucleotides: TGTGCCAGCAGTCCGACTAATTTTGCGAACATTCAGTACTTC. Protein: CASSPTNFANIQYF.

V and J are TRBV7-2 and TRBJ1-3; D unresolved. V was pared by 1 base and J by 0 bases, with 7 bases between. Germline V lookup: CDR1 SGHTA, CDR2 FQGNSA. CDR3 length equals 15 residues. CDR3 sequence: CASSLEPSSGNTIYF. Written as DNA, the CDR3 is TGTGCCAGCAGCTTAGAGCCGAGCTCTGGAAACACCATATATTTT.